This T cell receptor (beta chain) was documented in a study of blood T cell repertoires in COVID-19. How the authors handled the data: It was from reference gene primer amplification that nucleated cell counts were estimated. Assay: immunoSEQ multiplex PCR; the TCRdb copy retains only in-frame clones and omits some. V and J calls and clone size are as listed in that table; D and trimming were resolved from the DNA. The sample holds about 150,000 clones, 65% to 90% seen once. Material: peripheral blood. This clonotype was obtained from a woman aged 55-69 years with COVID-19, enrolled during active disease.

The CDR3 loop reads CASSYEPNYGYTF. The CDR3 DNA is TGTGCCAGCAGCTACGAGCCCAACTATGGCTACACCTTC. The chain combines TRBV27 with TRBJ1-2; D call uncertain. CDR3 length: 13 amino acids. The germline V gene has CDR1 MNHEY and CDR2 SMNVEV (reference sequence). V was pared by 6 bases and J by 2 bases, with 10 bases between.